One sample yielded the 2 T cell receptor beta chains listed below, sequenced in a study of blood T cell repertoires in COVID-19. TCRdb's copy holds only in-frame clones and misses some; the assay was immunoSEQ multiplex PCR. This table holds 200,000 to 250,000 clones, 70% to 90% found once. The sequencing sample was made of peripheral blood. The receptors come from a human donor in a cohort sampled during active COVID-19.

The V gene is TRBV7-2, the J gene TRBJ1-5, with D tentatively TRBD1 (6 bases). CDR1 is SGHTA, CDR2 FQGNSA, per germline. The V gene lost 1 base and the J gene lost 4 bases, with 11 bases spanning the gap. This CDR3 is 15 amino acids long. The CDR3: CASSLGGTPNQPQHF. The CDR3 DNA follows: TGTGCCAGCAGCTTAGGGGGGACACCTAATCAGCCCCAGCATTTT.

This clone was seen just once. This CDR3 reads CASSVGTLSNQPQHF. The CDR3, as DNA: TGTGCCAGCAGCGTAGGGACACTTAGCAATCAGCCCCAGCATTTT. The chain uses TRBV9 and TRBJ1-5; D is perhaps TRBD1 (5 bases). Germline V CDR1 and CDR2: SGDLS, YYNGEE. The CDR3 sequence is 15 residues long. V gave up 0 bases and J gave up 0 bases, with 7 bases separating them.